The following is a T cell receptor (beta chain) sequence with its context. In the same sample, other DNA sequences code for this CDR3. Study processing details: Quantification of nucleated cells was approximated via reference gene primer amplification. The repertoire was sequenced with immunoSEQ multiplex PCR; TCRdb's copy has only in-frame clones and lacks some. The V and J calls and clone size come from that table; D and trimming were worked out from the DNA. The sample comprises more than 400,000 clones, 70% to 90% of which are singletons, and under 4% rests with the top ten. This specimen comes from a study of blood T cell repertoires in COVID-19. Study-level information: The United States, Italy and Spain provided the acute and convalescent COVID-19 samples. Sources were T cells, B-cell-depleted T cells, or PBMCs; the material itself was cDNA or gDNA.

V gave up 0 bases and J gave up 1 base, with 5 bases separating them. The CDR3 runs to 13 residues. Germline CDR1 GTSNPN, CDR2 SVGIG (reference sequence). The sequence was obtained from a human donor in a cohort sampled during active COVID-19. Material for sequencing was peripheral blood. This sequence joins TRBV30 and TRBJ2-3; D ambiguous. For the CDR3, the DNA is TGTGCCTGGAGTGTACCGGGCACAGATACGCAGTATTTT. Translated, it gives CAWSVPGTDTQYF.